This T cell receptor (beta chain) stems from a study of identical twins. This clonotype has a count of ten or more. Its antigen remains unknown. TCRdb reprocessed the 5' RACE reads via MiXCR and lists one record per CDR3 protein. The top ten clones hold roughly 3.2% of a sample with approximately 590,000 distinct CDR3 sequences, just under 10% of them seen once. Every donor was a healthy Caucasian. Per the germline V gene, CDR1 is SGHDT and CDR2 is YYEEEE. This CDR3 spans 13 amino acids. The V and J ends lost 2 bases and 2 bases respectively, with 8 bases between them. Whole-study findings and limits: Out-of-frame TCR alpha sharing observed in monozygotic twins exceeded model estimates. Reduced insertions were recorded for abundant cord blood beta clonotypes, with no such pattern in memory repertoires.

These data also featured in a second study, about yellow fever vaccine responses in identical twins. According to that study: Reports say the vaccine T cell response in twins looked partly convergent and partly personalized.

Sequencing was carried out using PBMCs. This TCR derives from a woman aged 18-29 years in good health. The chain employs TRBV5-6 and TRBJ2-7; no definite D call. CDR3 coding DNA: TGTGCCAGCAGCTTTAATAGAGCCTACGAGCAGTACTTC. Translating it yields CASSFNRAYEQYF. Full variable domain (missing parts from reference TRBV5-6 and TRBJ2-7): DAGVTQSPTHLIKTRGQQVTLRCSPKSGHDTVSWYQQALGQGPQFIFQYYEEEERQRGNFPDRFSGHQFPNYSSELNVNALLLGDSALYLCASSFNRAYEQYFGPGTRLTVT.